This is a list of T cell receptor beta chains from one sample in a study of cytomegalovirus exposure and HLA in healthy donors. Produced via immunoSEQ multiplex PCR; TCRdb's table is partial and in-frame only. The data show some 70,000 clones, roughly four fifths seen once. The specimen was PBMCs. These receptor sequences come from a man aged 18 to 30 in good health and CMV-seronegative. The CDR3 runs from the conserved cysteine through the conserved F or W. The D gene is left open where the match is weak. Clone size is given for some rows only: seen once, a few or many times, or a class if the clone is expanded.

NA	TRBV9	TRBJ1-3	NA	TGTGCCAGCAGCGTCACAGGCTCGAGCTCTGGAAACACCATATATTTT	CASSVTGSSSGNTIYF
TRBD2	TRBV14	TRBJ2-7	NA	TGTGCCAGCAGCCACTATAGCGGGGGGGCCCTACGCGAGCAGTACTTC	CASSHYSGGALREQYF
NA	TRBV30	TRBJ2-1	NA	TGTGCCTGGATCCCTCCAGGCGGGGTGGCAGTACATGAGCAGTTCTTC	CAWIPPGGVAVHEQFF
TRBD1	TRBV4-3	TRBJ2-7	NA	TGCGCCAGCAGCCAGGACAGGTCTGACGAGCAGTACTTC	CASSQDRSDEQYF
TRBD1	TRBV28	TRBJ2-7	NA	TGTGCCAGCAGCAATCCGGGACAGGGTCACGCCAACGAGCAGTACTTC	CASSNPGQGHANEQYF
NA	TRBV19	TRBJ1-2	NA	TGTGCCAGTAGTATTTGGGCAGGGAAGGGCTATGGCTACACCTTC	CASSIWAGKGYGYTF
TRBD1	TRBV19	TRBJ1-2	once	TGTGCCAGTAGTACCGACGGGACAGGGGCTACCTATGGCTACACCTTC	CASSTDGTGATYGYTF
TRBD2	TRBV19	TRBJ2-5	few	TGTGCCAGTCGACGGGGGACTAAAGAGACCCAGTACTTC	CASRRGTKETQYF
NA	TRBV19	TRBJ2-5	NA	TGTGCCAGTACCCAGGGAAAGACCCAGTACTTC	CASTQGKTQYF
TRBD2	TRBV6-5	TRBJ2-7	few	TGTGCCAGCCGCGGGGGGTTGGAGCAGTACTTC	CASRGGLEQYF
NA	TRBV4-1	TRBJ2-7	few	TGCGCCAGCAGCCAAGGTCTAAACTCCTACGAGCAGTACTTC	CASSQGLNSYEQYF
TRBD1	TRBV30	TRBJ2-7	NA	TGTGCCTGGAGGGGACAGGGGTTGACCTACGAGCAGTACTTC	CAWRGQGLTYEQYF
NA	TRBV4-3	TRBJ1-2	NA	TGCGCCAGCAGCCAAGATCGGGGGGGAGGGTATGGCTACACCTTC	CASSQDRGGGYGYTF
NA	TRBV9	TRBJ2-2	NA	TGTGCCAGCAGCGTAGGGGCTAATAATGCGGGGGAGCTGTTTTTT	CASSVGANNAGELFF
NA	TRBV7-7	TRBJ1-5	NA	TGTGCTAGCAGCTCCTTACCGGGGCAGCCCCAGCATTTT	CASSSLPGQPQHF
TRBD1	TRBV2	TRBJ1-5	NA	TGTGCCAGCAGTAAACAGGGGGGACATCAGCCCCAGCATTTT	CASSKQGGHQPQHF
TRBD1	TRBV13	TRBJ2-7	few	TGTGCCAGCAGCGCCTACACTCGAGGGACAGGGGATATTGGGTTGGAGCAGTACTTC	CASSAYTRGTGDIGLEQYF
NA	TRBV30	TRBJ1-2	NA	TGTGCCTGGAGCGCCCCCGGGGGGCGGTACTATGGCTACACCTTC	CAWSAPGGRYYGYTF
TRBD1	TRBV7-9	TRBJ2-7	NA	TGTGCCAGCAGACCCACAGGGGGCCTTTCCTACGAGCAGTACTTC	CASRPTGGLSYEQYF
TRBD1	TRBV29-1	TRBJ2-7	NA	TGCAGCGTTGAGCATTCGATGGAAGGGGGCGCAGGGGTCCTCGACTACTACGAGCAGTACTTC	CSVEHSMEGGAGVLDYYEQYF